These 23 T cell receptor beta chains came from one sample sequenced in a study of long-term antiretroviral therapy in people with HIV. Survey-level immunoSEQ v3.0 assays were run. Generated by immunoSEQ multiplex PCR, the TCRdb table keeps only in-frame clones and is missing some. The data hold tens of thousands of clones, with 80% to 90% observed a single time. The source material was unsorted PBMCs, sampled 0.8 years before starting antiretroviral therapy. The receptors here all came from a man aged 18-30 years with HIV.

The table lists this clone with a count of one. The rearrangement uses TRBV7-3 and TRBJ2-2; maybe TRBD1 (6 bases). V gave up 4 bases and J gave up 2 bases, with 11 bases separating them. Germline CDR1 is SGHTA and CDR2 is FQGTGA. CDR3 length equals 15 residues. The CDR3 nucleotides read TGTGCCAGCAGCTCCGGGACATCTAACACCGGGGAGCTGTTTTTT. The encoded protein is CASSSGTSNTGELFF.

The chain employs TRBV7-8 and TRBJ2-5; unclear D gene. CDR3 length: 13 amino acids. From germline, CDR1 is SGHVS and CDR2 FQNEAQ. Trimming pared 11 bases from V and 0 bases from J, leaving 13 bases between. Here the CDR3 reads CAAQASHQETQYF. The CDR3 DNA reads TGTGCCGCCCAGGCTTCCCACCAAGAGACCCAGTACTTC.

The J gene is TRBJ1-1, the V gene TRBV10-3; D remains unclear. The CDR3 has 11 amino acids. Germline V gene lookup returns CDR1 ENHRY and CDR2 SYGVKD. V was pared by 3 bases and J by 5 bases, with 4 bases between. The CDR3 DNA is TGTGCCATCAGTGATAGGACTGAAGCTTTCTTT. Amino acid sequence: CAISDRTEAFF.

The chain joins TRBV6-5 to TRBJ2-5, with D unresolved. Trimming removed 7 bases from V and 8 bases from J, with 17 bases in between. The CDR3 loop spans 13 amino acids. Looked up from germline, CDR1 is MNHEY and CDR2 is SVGAGI. The CDR3 DNA reads TGTGCCAGCACGATTACAGTGGGAAACACCCAGTACTTC. Encoded protein: CASTITVGNTQYF.

The chain joins TRBV11-3 to TRBJ1-4; 11 nucleotides align to TRBD1. The J segment lost 8 bases and the V segment lost 4 bases, leaving 6 bases of the junction unmatched. This CDR3 has 15 amino acids. Germline V lookup: CDR1 SGHNT, CDR2 YENEEA. CDR3 DNA sequence: TGTGCCAGCAGCTACCCGGGACAGGGGGGGGAAAAACTGTTTTTT. Translated, it gives CASSYPGQGGEKLFF.

The chain has TRBV19 and TRBJ2-6; tentative D call: TRBD1 (6 bases). CDR3 length: 19 residues. The germline V and J ends were trimmed by 6 bases and 0 bases, with 21 bases remaining between them. From germline, CDR1 is LNHDA and CDR2 SQIVND (reference sequence). The CDR3 here is CASRQVRQALNSGANVLTF. The CDR3 DNA reads as TGTGCCAGTAGGCAGGTTCGACAGGCTTTGAACTCTGGGGCCAACGTCCTGACTTTC.

This clone was seen more than once but under ten times. This sequence joins TRBV27 and TRBJ2-7; D is possibly TRBD1 (6 bases). From germline, CDR1 is MNHEY and CDR2 SMNVEV (reference sequence). V lost 6 bases and J lost 2, with 14 bases in between. The CDR3 length is 14 residues. CDR3 region: CASSLWGPAYEQYF. The CDR3 DNA reads as TGTGCCAGCAGCCTGTGGGGGCCAGCCTACGAGCAGTACTTC.

CDR3 amino acids: CAISVQGGEAFF. As DNA, the CDR3 is TGTGCCATCAGTGTGCAGGGCGGTGAAGCTTTCTTT. The rearrangement joins TRBV10-3 to TRBJ1-1, with a weak D call TRBD1 (5 bases). Germline loops: CDR1 ENHRY, CDR2 SYGVKD. The V end was cut by 4 bases, the J end by 7 bases, with 10 bases between. This CDR3 has 12 amino acids.

The chain links TRBV4-3 to TRBJ2-5, with D possibly TRBD2 on 7 matching bases. Trimming pared 3 bases from V and 1 base from J, leaving 12 bases between. The CDR3 contains 15 residues. Germline lookup yields CDR1 LGHNA and CDR2 YSLEER. The CDR3 reads CASSQEGGAQETQYF. The DNA for the CDR3 is TGCGCCAGCAGCCAGGAGGGGGGGGCCCAAGAGACCCAGTACTTC.

CDR3 sequence (DNA): TGTGCCAGCAGCCCTCTCCATGGCAATCAGCCCCAGCATTTT. It yields the protein CASSPLHGNQPQHF. The genes are TRBV6-5 and TRBJ1-5; unclear D gene. Trimming stripped 6 bases from V and 2 bases from J, with 11 bases between. The CDR3 covers 14 residues. CDR1 and CDR2 (germline): MNHEY, SVGAGI.

This chain connects TRBV27 to TRBJ2-1, with TRBD1 matching over 7 bases. The CDR3 has 16 amino acids. V was pared by 5 bases and J by 1 base, with 8 bases of the junction left unmatched. Germline loops: CDR1 MNHEY, CDR2 SMNVEV (reference sequence). The chain's CDR3 is CASSVTGVGSYNEQFF. The DNA of the CDR3 is TGTGCCAGCAGTGTAACAGGGGTAGGTTCCTACAATGAGCAGTTCTTC.

The V gene is TRBV7-9, the J gene TRBJ2-5; D is ambiguous. Trimming took 6 bases from V and 3 from J, leaving 8 bases between them. The CDR3 extends over 12 amino acids. Germline V gene data show CDR1 as SEHNR and CDR2 as FQNEAQ (reference sequence). CDR3 in DNA: TGTGCCAGCAGTCAAAACAAAGAGACCCAGTACTTC. It yields the protein CASSQNKETQYF.

The V call is TRBV6-1, the J call TRBJ2-1, with 7 bases fitting TRBD1. This CDR3 has 20 amino acids. CDR1 is MNHNS and CDR2 is SASEGT in the germline V gene. V gave up 3 bases and J gave up 2 bases; unmatched junction bases: 19. The CDR3 nucleotides are TGTGCCAGCAGTGACGTTGGAATGACAGGGTCCGTGCGGGCCTACAATGAGCAGTTCTTC. This translates into CASSDVGMTGSVRAYNEQFF.

The rearrangement joins TRBV7-9 to TRBJ2-5; 7 positions match TRBD2. Germline trimming cut 8 bases from V and 5 bases from J; bases unmatched to any gene: 5. This CDR3 has 12 amino acids. CDR1 is SEHNR, CDR2 FQNEAQ, per germline (reference sequence). The CDR3 nucleotides are TGTGCCAGCTCCGGGGGAGGGGAGACCCAGTACTTC. This translates into CASSGGGETQYF.

This chain joins TRBV5-6 and TRBJ2-1, with D uncertain. Germline V lookup: CDR1 SGHDT, CDR2 YYEEEE. Trimming pared 0 bases from V and 6 bases from J, leaving 7 bases between. This CDR3 region has 13 residues. The CDR3 bases are TGTGCCAGCAGCTTGGAAGTGTCCAATGAGCAGTTCTTC. This sequence encodes CASSLEVSNEQFF. Complete variable domain (other parts from reference TRBV5-6 and TRBJ2-1): DAGVTQSPTHLIKTRGQQVTLRCSPKSGHDTVSWYQQALGQGPQFIFQYYEEEERQRGNFPDRFSGHQFPNYSSELNVNALLLGDSALYLCASSLEVSNEQFFGPGTRLTVL.

The genes are TRBV7-3 and TRBJ2-1; D gene ambiguous. Trimming took off 1 base at V and 4 bases at J, with 5 bases between the two ends. The CDR3 contains 13 residues. Germline assignment: CDR1 SGHTA and CDR2 FQGTGA. The CDR3: CASSLMGYNEQFF. The CDR3 nucleotides are TGTGCCAGCAGCTTAATGGGGTACAATGAGCAGTTCTTC.

The V and J genes are TRBV7-9 and TRBJ2-2; D is unresolved. The CDR3 loop spans 15 amino acids. Between the trimmed V and J ends, which lost 5 bases and 4 bases, there was a span of 14 bases. Germline-derived CDR1 and CDR2 are SEHNR and FQNEAQ (reference sequence). The CDR3 loop reads CASSPNRRLTGELFF. CDR3 coding DNA: TGTGCCAGCAGCCCAAATCGCCGCCTCACCGGGGAGCTGTTTTTT.

This chain links TRBV5-6 with TRBJ1-5; 7 positions match TRBD1. From germline, CDR1 is SGHDT and CDR2 YYEEEE. Unmatched junction bases numbered 11, after V lost 2 bases and J lost 0 bases. The CDR3 has 18 amino acids. Here the CDR3 DNA reads TGTGCCAGCAGCTTTAGGGACAGTGGTGGAAATAGCAATCAGCCCCAGCATTTT. This sequence encodes CASSFRDSGGNSNQPQHF.

The chain combines TRBV7-2 with TRBJ1-1, with unresolved D. The CDR3 runs to 15 residues. V was trimmed by 2 bases and J by 1 base, leaving 11 bases between them. Germline lookup yields CDR1 SGHTA and CDR2 FQGNSA. The CDR3 nucleotides read TGTGCCAGCAGCTTATTTGGAGCGGAGAACACTGAAGCTTTCTTT. This codes for CASSLFGAENTEAFF.

This rearrangement joins TRBV9 to TRBJ1-6, with a possible D match to TRBD1 (6 bases). This CDR3 region has 13 residues. Germline CDR1 reads SGDLS; CDR2 reads YYNGEE. V was pared by 4 bases and J by 10 bases, with 12 bases between. The DNA for the CDR3 is TGTGCCAGCAGCAGGGGGAAGGGATCACCCCTCCACTTT. This encodes CASSRGKGSPLHF.

J is TRBJ2-2 and V is TRBV6-5, with a tentative D call TRBD1 (6 bases). The CDR3 spans 15 residues. Per the germline V gene, CDR1 is MNHEY and CDR2 is SVGAGI. The germline V and J ends were trimmed by 1 base and 5 bases, with 11 bases remaining between them. CDR3 bases: TGTGCCAGCAGTTACTTGGGGGCCCGGACCGGGGAGCTGTTTTTT. Protein: CASSYLGARTGELFF.

This chain links TRBV2 with TRBJ1-1; D is ambiguous. Per germline, CDR1 SNHLY and CDR2 FYNNEI. The CDR3 extends over 13 amino acids. Deletions cut 4 bases from V and 6 bases from J, with 12 bases between. The CDR3 DNA is TGTGCCAGCAGTGCTCAAGTTGGGCCTGAAGCTTTCTTT. Encoded protein: CASSAQVGPEAFF.

The chain employs TRBV5-6 and TRBJ2-3, with 7 nucleotides matching TRBD1. With V trimmed by 0 bases and J by 6 bases, 4 bases remained unmatched. Looked up from germline, CDR1 is SGHDT and CDR2 is YYEEEE. This CDR3 spans 14 amino acids. The CDR3 spells CASSLDRGLDTQYF. The DNA of the CDR3 is TGTGCCAGCAGCTTGGATAGGGGGCTGGATACGCAGTATTTT.